Listed below are T cell receptor beta chains from one sample, sequenced in a study of blood T cell repertoires in COVID-19. Generated by immunoSEQ multiplex PCR, the TCRdb table keeps only in-frame clones and is missing some. The sample has approximately 240,000 clones, approximately 91% seen once. Sample: peripheral blood. These receptors were collected from a man aged 25 to 40 with COVID-19, enrolled during active disease. Each CDR3 is given with its conserved first and last residue. Fields, in order: CDR3 length, V gene, J gene, D gene, clone size, CDR3 protein, CDR3 DNA. D genes are given only for firm matches. Clone sizes are given selectively: once, few, many, or a class where the clone is expanded.

>11|TRBV3-1/TRBV3-2|TRBJ1-2|-|-
CASSQSRGYTF
TGTGCCAGCAGCCAGTCGCGGGGCTACACCTTC
>15|TRBV27|TRBJ1-5|TRBD1|-
CASSPDRLSNQPQHF
TGTGCCAGCAGTCCGGACAGGCTTAGCAATCAGCCCCAGCATTTT
>15|TRBV29-1|TRBJ2-3|-|few
CSVEGTPKGTDTQYF
TGCAGCGTTGAAGGGACTCCGAAAGGCACAGATACGCAGTATTTT
>14|TRBV7-9|TRBJ1-1|TRBD1|-
CASSPGQMNTEAFF
TGTGCCAGCAGTCCGGGACAGATGAACACTGAAGCTTTCTTT
>15|TRBV7-3|TRBJ1-1|-|-
CASSPAAGGNTEAFF
TGTGCCAGCAGCCCTGCCGCGGGGGGGAACACTGAAGCTTTCTTT
>14|TRBV3-1/TRBV3-2|TRBJ2-5|TRBD2|-
CASSPGGAGETQYF
TGTGCCAGCAGCCCCGGGGGGGCCGGGGAGACCCAGTACTTC
>14|TRBV5-1|TRBJ1-3|-|once
CASSLGTEGNTIYF
TGCGCCAGCAGCTTGGGGACAGAAGGAAACACCATATATTTT
>15|TRBV6-5|TRBJ2-5|-|-
CASSPTRRYQETQYF
TGTGCCAGCAGCCCGACTCGAAGGTACCAAGAGACCCAGTACTTC
>15|TRBV18|TRBJ1-3|TRBD1|-
CASSPRDSSGNTIYF
TGTGCCAGCTCACCAAGGGACAGCTCTGGAAACACCATATATTTT
>13|TRBV30|TRBJ1-1|TRBD1|-
CAWRGRGIPEAFF
TGTGCCTGGAGAGGCAGGGGGATCCCTGAAGCTTTCTTT
>13|TRBV24-1|TRBJ2-3|-|-
CATSNGGADTQYF
TGTGCCACCAGTAATGGGGGCGCAGATACGCAGTATTTT
>14|TRBV18|TRBJ2-7|TRBD1|-
CASSPKDRSYEQYF
TGTGCCAGCTCCCCAAAGGACAGGTCCTACGAGCAGTACTTC
>14|TRBV7-2|TRBJ1-2|TRBD1|-
CASSLDRDRDGYTF
TGTGCCAGCAGCTTAGATCGGGACAGGGACGGCTACACCTTC
>15|TRBV28|TRBJ1-4|-|-
CASSTSGAGNEKLFF
TGTGCCAGCAGCACCTCTGGGGCGGGGAATGAAAAACTGTTTTTT
>13|TRBV11-2|TRBJ2-5|TRBD1|-
CASRRTGGETQYF
TGTGCCAGCAGGCGGACAGGGGGAGAGACCCAGTACTTC
>14|TRBV5-5|TRBJ1-4|TRBD1|-
CASSGTAKNEKLFF
TGTGCCAGCAGCGGGACAGCTAAAAATGAAAAACTGTTTTTT
>15|TRBV4-1|TRBJ1-3|TRBD1|-
CASSQGTVIGNTIYF
TGCGCCAGCAGCCAGGGGACAGTTATTGGAAACACCATATATTTT
>13|TRBV14|TRBJ1-1|-|-
CASSPLGAGEAFF
TGTGCCAGCAGCCCCCTAGGGGCTGGTGAAGCTTTCTTT
>15|TRBV9|TRBJ2-1|-|-
CASSVRTTPSDEQFF
TGTGCCAGCAGCGTGAGGACTACCCCCTCCGATGAGCAGTTCTTC
>15|TRBV18|TRBJ1-1|TRBD1|-
CASSLGTGMNTEAFF
TGTGCCAGCTCACTAGGGACAGGAATGAACACTGAAGCTTTCTTT
>15|TRBV7-6|TRBJ2-7|-|-
CASSLEPLGSYEQYF
TGTGCCAGCAGCTTAGAACCCCTAGGGAGCTACGAGCAGTACTTC
>15|TRBV19|TRBJ1-5|-|-
CASSTAPRVQQPQHF
TGTGCCAGTAGTACCGCCCCCAGGGTACAACAGCCCCAGCATTTT